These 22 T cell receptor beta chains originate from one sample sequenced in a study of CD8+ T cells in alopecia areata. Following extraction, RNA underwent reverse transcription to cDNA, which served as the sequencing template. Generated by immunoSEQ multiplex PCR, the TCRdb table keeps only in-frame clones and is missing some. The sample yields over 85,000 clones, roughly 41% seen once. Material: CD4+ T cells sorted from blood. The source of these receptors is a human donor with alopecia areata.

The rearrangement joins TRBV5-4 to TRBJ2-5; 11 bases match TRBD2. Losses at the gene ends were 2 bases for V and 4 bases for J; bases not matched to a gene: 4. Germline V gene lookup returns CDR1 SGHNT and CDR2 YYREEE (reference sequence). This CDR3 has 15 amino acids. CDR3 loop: CASSLGLAGGETQYF. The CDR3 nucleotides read TGTGCCAGCAGCTTAGGGCTAGCGGGAGGAGAGACCCAGTACTTC.

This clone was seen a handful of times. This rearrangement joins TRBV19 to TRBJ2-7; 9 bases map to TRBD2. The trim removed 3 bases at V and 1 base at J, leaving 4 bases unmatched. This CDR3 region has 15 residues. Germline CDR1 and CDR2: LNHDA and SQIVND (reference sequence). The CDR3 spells CASSMRAGGSYEQYF. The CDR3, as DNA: TGTGCCAGTAGTATGAGGGCGGGAGGGTCCTACGAGCAGTACTTC.

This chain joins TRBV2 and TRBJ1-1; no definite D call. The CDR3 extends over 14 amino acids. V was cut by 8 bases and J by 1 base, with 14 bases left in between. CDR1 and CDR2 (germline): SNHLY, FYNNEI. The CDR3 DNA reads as TGTGCCAGCGGAGCAGGCAGGTCGAACACTGAAGCTTTCTTT. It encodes CASGAGRSNTEAFF.

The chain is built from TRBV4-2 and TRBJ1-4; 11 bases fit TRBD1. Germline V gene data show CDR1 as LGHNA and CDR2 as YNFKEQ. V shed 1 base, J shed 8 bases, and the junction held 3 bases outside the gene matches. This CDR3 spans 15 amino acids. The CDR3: CASSQADRGREKLFF. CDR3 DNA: TGTGCCAGCAGCCAAGCGGACAGGGGGCGGGAAAAACTGTTTTTT.

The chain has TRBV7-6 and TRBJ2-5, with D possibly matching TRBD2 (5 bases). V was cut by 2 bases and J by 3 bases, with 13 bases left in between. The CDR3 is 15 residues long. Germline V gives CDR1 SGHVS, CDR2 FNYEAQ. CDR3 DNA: TGTGCCAGCAGCTTATTTCGGGGTAATAAAGAGACCCAGTACTTC. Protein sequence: CASSLFRGNKETQYF.

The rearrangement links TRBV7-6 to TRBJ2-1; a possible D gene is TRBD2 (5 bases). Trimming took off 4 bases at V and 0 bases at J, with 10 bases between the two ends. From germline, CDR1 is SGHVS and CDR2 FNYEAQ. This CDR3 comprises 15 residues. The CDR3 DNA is TGTGCCAGCAGCTCTATGGGGAGCTCCTACAATGAGCAGTTCTTC. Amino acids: CASSSMGSSYNEQFF.

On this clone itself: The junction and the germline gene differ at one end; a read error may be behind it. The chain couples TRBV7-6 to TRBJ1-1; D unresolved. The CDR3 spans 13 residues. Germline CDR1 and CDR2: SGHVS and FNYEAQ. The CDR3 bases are TGTGCCAGCAGCCTAGCCGGGGTCACTGAAGCTTTCTTT. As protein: CASSLAGVTEAFF.

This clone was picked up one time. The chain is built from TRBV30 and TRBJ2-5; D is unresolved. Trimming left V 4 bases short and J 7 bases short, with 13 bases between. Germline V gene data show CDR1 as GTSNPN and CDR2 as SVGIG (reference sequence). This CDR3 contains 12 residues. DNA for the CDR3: TGTGCCTGGAACGGCCGGTCGGGGACCCAGTACTTC. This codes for CAWNGRSGTQYF. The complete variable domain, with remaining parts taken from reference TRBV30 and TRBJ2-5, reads SQTIHQWPATLVQPVGSPLSLECTVEGTSNPNLYWYRQAAGRGLQLLFYSVGIGQISSEVPQNLSASRPQDRQFILSSKKLLLSDSGFYLCAWNGRSGTQYFGPGTRLLVL.

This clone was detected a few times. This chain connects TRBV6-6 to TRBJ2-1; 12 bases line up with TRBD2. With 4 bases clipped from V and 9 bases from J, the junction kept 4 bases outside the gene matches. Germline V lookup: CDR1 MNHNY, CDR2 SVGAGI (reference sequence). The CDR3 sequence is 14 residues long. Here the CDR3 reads CASSLTSGSLEQFF. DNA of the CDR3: TGTGCCAGCAGTTTGACTAGCGGGAGCCTTGAGCAGTTCTTC.

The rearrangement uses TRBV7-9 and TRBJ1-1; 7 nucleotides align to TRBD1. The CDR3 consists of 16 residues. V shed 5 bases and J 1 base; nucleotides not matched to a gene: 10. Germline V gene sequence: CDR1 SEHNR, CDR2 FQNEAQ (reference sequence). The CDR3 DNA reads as TGTGCCAGCAGCACTCGGACAGGCCGGACGAACACTGAAGCTTTCTTT. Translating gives CASSTRTGRTNTEAFF.

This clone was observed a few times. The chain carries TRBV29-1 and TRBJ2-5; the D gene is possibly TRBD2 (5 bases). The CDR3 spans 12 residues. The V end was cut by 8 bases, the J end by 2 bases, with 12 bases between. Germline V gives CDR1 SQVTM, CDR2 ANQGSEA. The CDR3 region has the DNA TGCAGCCTCCGACGGACTCAAGAGACCCAGTACTTC. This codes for CSLRRTQETQYF. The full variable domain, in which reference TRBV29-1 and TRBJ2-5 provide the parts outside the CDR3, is SAVISQKPSRDICQRGTSLTIQCQVDSQVTMMFWYRQQPGQSLTLIATANQGSEATYESGFVIDKFPISRPNLTFSTLTVSNMSPEDSSIYLCSLRRTQETQYFGPGTRLLVL.

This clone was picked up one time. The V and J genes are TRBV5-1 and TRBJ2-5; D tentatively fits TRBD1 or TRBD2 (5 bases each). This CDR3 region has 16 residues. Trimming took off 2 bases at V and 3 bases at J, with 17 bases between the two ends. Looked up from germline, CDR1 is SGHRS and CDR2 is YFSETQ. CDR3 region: CASSLITGTGKETQYF. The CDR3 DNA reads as TGCGCCAGCAGCTTAATAACCGGGACGGGGAAAGAGACCCAGTACTTC.

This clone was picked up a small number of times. The CDR3 spells CASSRPRETQYF. Here the CDR3 DNA reads TGTGCCAGCAGCCGGCCTCGTGAGACCCAGTACTTC. The chain employs TRBV7-2 and TRBJ2-5; D not resolved. The germline CDR1 and CDR2 sequences are SGHTA and FQGNSA. This CDR3 is 12 amino acids long. Trimming shortened V by 5 bases and J by 5 bases, and 9 bases separated the two germline ends.

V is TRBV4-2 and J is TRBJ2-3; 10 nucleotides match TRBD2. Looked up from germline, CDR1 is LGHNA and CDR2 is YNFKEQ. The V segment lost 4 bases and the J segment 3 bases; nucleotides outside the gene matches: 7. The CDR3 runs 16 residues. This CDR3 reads CASSREAGGQTDTQYF. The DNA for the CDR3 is TGTGCCAGCAGCCGCGAAGCGGGAGGGCAGACAGATACGCAGTATTTT.

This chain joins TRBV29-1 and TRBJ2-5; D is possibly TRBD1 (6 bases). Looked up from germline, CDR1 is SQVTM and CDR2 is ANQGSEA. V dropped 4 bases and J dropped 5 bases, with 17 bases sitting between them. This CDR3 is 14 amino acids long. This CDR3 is CSVGFTGFGETQYF. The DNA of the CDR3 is TGCAGCGTTGGGTTCACAGGGTTTGGGGAGACCCAGTACTTC.

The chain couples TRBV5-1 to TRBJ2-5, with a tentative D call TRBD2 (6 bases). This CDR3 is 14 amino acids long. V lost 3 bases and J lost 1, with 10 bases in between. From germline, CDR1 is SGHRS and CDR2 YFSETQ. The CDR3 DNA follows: TGCGCCAGCAGCTCCGGGGGTATCCAAGAGACCCAGTACTTC. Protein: CASSSGGIQETQYF.

CDR3: CASSRRTVNEKLFF. In nucleotides, the CDR3 is TGTGCCAGCAGCCGCCGGACTGTTAATGAAAAACTGTTTTTT. The chain combines TRBV28 with TRBJ1-4; D gene uncertain. Germline CDR1 and CDR2: MDHEN and SYDVKM. This CDR3 is built from 14 residues. The germline V and J ends were trimmed by 6 bases and 4 bases, with 12 bases remaining between them.

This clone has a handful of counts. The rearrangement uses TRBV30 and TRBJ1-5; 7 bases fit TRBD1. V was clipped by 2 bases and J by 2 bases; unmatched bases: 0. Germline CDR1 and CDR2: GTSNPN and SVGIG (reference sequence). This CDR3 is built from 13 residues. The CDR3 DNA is TGTGCCTGGAGTCAGGGGGGCAATCAGCCCCAGCATTTT. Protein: CAWSQGGNQPQHF.

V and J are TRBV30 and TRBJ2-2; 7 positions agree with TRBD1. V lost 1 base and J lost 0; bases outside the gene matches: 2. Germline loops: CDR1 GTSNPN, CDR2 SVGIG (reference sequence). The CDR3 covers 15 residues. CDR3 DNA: TGTGCCTGGAGTGCCGGGACAGCGAACACCGGGGAGCTGTTTTTT. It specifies CAWSAGTANTGELFF.

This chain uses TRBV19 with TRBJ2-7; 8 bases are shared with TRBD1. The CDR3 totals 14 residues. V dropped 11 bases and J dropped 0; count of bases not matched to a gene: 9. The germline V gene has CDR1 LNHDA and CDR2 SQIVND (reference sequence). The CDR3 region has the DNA TGTGCCGGAACGATGGGACAGGACTCCTACGAGCAGTACTTC. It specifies CAGTMGQDSYEQYF.

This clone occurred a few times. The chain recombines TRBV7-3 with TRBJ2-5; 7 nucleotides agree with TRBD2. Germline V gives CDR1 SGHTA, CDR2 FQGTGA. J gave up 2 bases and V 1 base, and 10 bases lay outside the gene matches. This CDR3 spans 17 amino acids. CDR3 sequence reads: CASSLSGGSLGQETQYF. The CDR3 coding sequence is TGTGCCAGCAGCTTAAGCGGGGGTAGTTTGGGGCAAGAGACCCAGTACTTC.

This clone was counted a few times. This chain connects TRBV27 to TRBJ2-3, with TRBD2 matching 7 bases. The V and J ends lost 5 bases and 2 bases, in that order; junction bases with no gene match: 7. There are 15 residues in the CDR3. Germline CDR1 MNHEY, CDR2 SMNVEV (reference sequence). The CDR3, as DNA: TGTGCCAGCAGTCCGGTGGGGGGGACCACAGATACGCAGTATTTT. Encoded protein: CASSPVGGTTDTQYF.